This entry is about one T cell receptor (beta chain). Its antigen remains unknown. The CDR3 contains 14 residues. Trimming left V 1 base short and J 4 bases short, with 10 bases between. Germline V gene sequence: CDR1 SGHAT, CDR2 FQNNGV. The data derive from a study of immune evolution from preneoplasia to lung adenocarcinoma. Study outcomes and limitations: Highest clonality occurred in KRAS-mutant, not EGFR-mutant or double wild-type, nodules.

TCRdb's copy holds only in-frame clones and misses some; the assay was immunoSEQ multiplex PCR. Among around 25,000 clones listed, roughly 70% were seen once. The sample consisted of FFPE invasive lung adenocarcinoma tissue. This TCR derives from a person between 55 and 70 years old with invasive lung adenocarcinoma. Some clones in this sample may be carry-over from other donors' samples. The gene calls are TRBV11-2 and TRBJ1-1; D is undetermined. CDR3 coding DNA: TGTGCCAGCAGCTTAGTTGTGAAGGGCACTGAAGCTTTCTTT. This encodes CASSLVVKGTEAFF.